The entry below describes one TCR beta chain. Its antigen is as yet unknown. The data were taken from a study of cytomegalovirus exposure and HLA in healthy donors. PCR was performed using 60 Vbeta and 13 Jbeta primers. Assay used: immunoSEQ multiplex PCR; TCRdb lists only in-frame clones, some missing. The top ten clones hold 1.4% of a sample with 180,000 or so clones, around 80% of them seen once. These donors, healthy bone marrow donors, were studied. Study-level points and caveats: Later examination showed HLA-associated TCR beta chains had greater clonal expansion than equally common others.

V was clipped by 1 base and J by 6 bases; unmatched bases: 8. Germline assignment: CDR1 GTSNPN and CDR2 SVGIG (reference sequence). The CDR3 sequence is 15 residues long. The gene calls are TRBV30 and TRBJ2-2; TRBD1 matches 7 bases. This TCR came from a man between 18 and 29 years old in good health and CMV-seronegative. Material for sequencing was PBMCs. For the CDR3, the DNA is TGTGCCTGGAGTGGGGGATTAGGGGGCCCCGGGGAGCTGTTTTTT. This gives the protein CAWSGGLGGPGELFF.